This T cell receptor beta chain was observed in a study of blood T cell repertoires in COVID-19. For the study at large: Specimens from acute and convalescent COVID-19 originated in the United States, Italy and Spain. PBMCs, B-cell-depleted T cells, or T cells were the source of the cDNA or gDNA that made up the material.

In the authors' methods: Amplification with reference gene primers provided the estimates of nucleated cell counts. Using immunoSEQ multiplex PCR, the repertoire was profiled, and TCRdb retains in-frame clones only, with some absent. Clone size and V and J calls were adopted from that table, with D and trimming inferred from the DNA. The sample has 150,000 to 200,000 clones; approximately 85% are singletons. This clone was seen only once. Germline CDR1 reads MNHEY; CDR2 reads SVGEGT. The V end lost 5 bases, the J end lost 7 bases, and 15 bases lay between the germline ends. The CDR3 spans 15 residues.

The chain combines TRBV6-2 or TRBV6-3 with TRBJ1-6; D is uncertain. Source material: peripheral blood. The clonotype was recovered from a man in his 60s with active or convalescent COVID-19. This CDR3 reads CASSHPEGKNSPLHF. The CDR3, as DNA: TGTGCCAGCAGTCACCCAGAGGGAAAGAATTCACCCCTCCACTTT.